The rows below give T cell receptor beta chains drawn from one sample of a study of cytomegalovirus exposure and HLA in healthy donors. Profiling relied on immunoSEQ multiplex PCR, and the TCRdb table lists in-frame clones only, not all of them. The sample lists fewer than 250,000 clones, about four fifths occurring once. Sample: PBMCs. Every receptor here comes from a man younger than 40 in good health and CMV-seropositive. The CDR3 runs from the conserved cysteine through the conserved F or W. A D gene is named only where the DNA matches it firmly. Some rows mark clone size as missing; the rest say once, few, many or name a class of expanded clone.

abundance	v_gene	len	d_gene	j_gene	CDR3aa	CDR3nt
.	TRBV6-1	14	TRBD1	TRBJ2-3	CASSRGSPGDTQYF	TGTGCCAGCAGCAGGGGGAGTCCGGGAGATACGCAGTATTTT
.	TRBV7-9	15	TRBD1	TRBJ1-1	CASSLDRGEHTEAFF	TGTGCCAGCAGCCTGGACAGGGGGGAGCACACTGAAGCTTTCTTT
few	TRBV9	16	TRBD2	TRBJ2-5	CASSGLAGGPVETQYF	TGTGCCAGCAGCGGATTAGCGGGGGGGCCCGTGGAGACCCAGTACTTC
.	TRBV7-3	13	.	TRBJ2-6	CASRSSGANVLTF	TGTGCCAGCCGGAGTTCTGGGGCCAACGTCCTGACTTTC
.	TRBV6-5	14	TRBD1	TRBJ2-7	CASRPGTGAYEQYF	TGTGCCAGCAGACCCGGGACAGGAGCTTACGAGCAGTACTTC
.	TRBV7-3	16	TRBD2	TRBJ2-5	CASSPGPAGGQETQYF	TGTGCCAGCAGCCCAGGGCCAGCGGGGGGGCAAGAGACCCAGTACTTC
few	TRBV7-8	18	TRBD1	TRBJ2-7	CASSLRWGQGASPGEQYF	TGTGCCAGCAGCTTAAGATGGGGACAGGGGGCGAGCCCCGGTGAGCAGTACTTC
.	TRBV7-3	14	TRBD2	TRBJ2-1	CASSPGSGSYEQFF	TGTGCCAGCAGCCCCGGGAGCGGGAGCTATGAGCAGTTCTTC
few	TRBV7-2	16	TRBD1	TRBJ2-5	CASSLALARGQETQYF	TGTGCCAGCAGCTTAGCGTTGGCCAGGGGGCAAGAGACCCAGTACTTC
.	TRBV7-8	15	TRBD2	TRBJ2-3	CASSDREASTDTQYF	TGTGCCAGCAGCGACCGGGAGGCTAGCACAGATACGCAGTATTTT
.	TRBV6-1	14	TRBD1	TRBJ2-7	CASSRDSLAYEQYF	TGTGCCAGCAGTAGGGACAGCCTAGCCTACGAGCAGTACTTC
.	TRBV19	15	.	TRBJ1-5	CASSLRPGENQPQHF	TGTGCCAGTAGCTTACGACCGGGAGAAAATCAGCCCCAGCATTTT
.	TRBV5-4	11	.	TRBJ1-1	CASSLNTEAFF	TGTGCCAGCAGCCTCAACACTGAAGCTTTCTTT
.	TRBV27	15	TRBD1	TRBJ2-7	CASSTLGGQGYEQYF	TGTGCCAGCAGTACCCTCGGGGGACAGGGCTACGAGCAGTACTTC
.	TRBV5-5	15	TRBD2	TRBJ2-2	CASSSGTSGAGELFF	TGTGCCAGCAGCTCCGGGACTAGCGGGGCCGGGGAGCTGTTTTTT
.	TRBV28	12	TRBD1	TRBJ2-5	CASSFRGETQYF	TGTGCCAGCAGTTTCAGGGGGGAGACCCAGTACTTC
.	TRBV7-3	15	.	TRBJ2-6	CASSLAGSGANVLTF	TGTGCCAGCAGCTTAGCGGGCTCTGGGGCCAACGTCCTGACTTTC
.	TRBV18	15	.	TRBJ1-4	CASSADRRRDEKLFF	TGTGCCAGCTCAGCTGACAGGAGAAGGGATGAAAAACTGTTTTTT
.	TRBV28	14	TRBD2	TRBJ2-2	CATLAGLNTGELFF	TGTGCCACTTTAGCGGGACTTAACACCGGGGAGCTGTTTTTT
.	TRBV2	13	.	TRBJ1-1	CASMRTLNTEAFF	TGTGCCAGCATGCGGACACTGAACACTGAAGCTTTCTTT
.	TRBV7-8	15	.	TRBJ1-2	CASSFVGREDYGYTF	TGTGCCAGCAGCTTTGTCGGCAGGGAAGACTATGGCTACACCTTC
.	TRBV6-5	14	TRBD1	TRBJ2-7	CASRQGTGTYEQYF	TGTGCCAGCAGACAGGGGACAGGGACCTACGAGCAGTACTTC
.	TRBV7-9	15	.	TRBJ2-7	CASSSPSRLVYEQYF	TGTGCCAGCAGCTCACCCTCACGACTAGTCTACGAGCAGTACTTC
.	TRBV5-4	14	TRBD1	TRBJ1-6	CASRRGQGETPLHF	TGTGCCAGCAGGCGAGGACAGGGGGAGACACCCCTCCACTTT
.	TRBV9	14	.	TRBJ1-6	CASSVDRAESPLHF	TGTGCCAGCAGCGTAGACAGGGCTGAATCACCCCTCCACTTT
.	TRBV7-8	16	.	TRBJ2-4	CASSLVGLPAKNIQYF	TGTGCCAGCAGCTTAGTGGGACTGCCAGCCAAAAACATTCAGTACTTC
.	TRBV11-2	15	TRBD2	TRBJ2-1	CASSPTSGIYNEQFF	TGTGCCAGCAGCCCGACTAGCGGGATTTACAATGAGCAGTTCTTC
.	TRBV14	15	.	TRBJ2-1	CASSHLRGRRNEQFF	TGTGCCAGCAGCCATTTACGTGGGAGACGGAATGAGCAGTTCTTC
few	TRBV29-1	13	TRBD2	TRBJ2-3	CSVETSGTDTQYF	TGCAGCGTTGAGACTAGCGGCACAGATACGCAGTATTTT
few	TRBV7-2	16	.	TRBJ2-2	CASSLSGFANTGELFF	TGTGCCAGCAGCTTATCGGGGTTCGCGAACACCGGGGAGCTGTTTTTT
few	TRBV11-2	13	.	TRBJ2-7	CASSLVGGYEQYF	TGTGCCAGCAGCTTAGTAGGAGGGTACGAGCAGTACTTC
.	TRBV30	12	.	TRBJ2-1	CAWRFGANEQFF	TGTGCCTGGAGGTTTGGGGCTAATGAGCAGTTCTTC
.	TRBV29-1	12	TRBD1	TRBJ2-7	CSVTTGPYEQYF	TGCAGCGTGACGACAGGGCCCTACGAGCAGTACTTC
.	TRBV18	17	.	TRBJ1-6	CASSPLSQTGGGSPLHF	TGTGCCAGCTCACCACTGTCCCAGACAGGCGGAGGTTCACCCCTCCACTTT
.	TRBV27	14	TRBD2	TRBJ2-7	CASSLGLGGYEQYF	TGTGCCAGCAGTTTAGGACTAGGCGGCTACGAGCAGTACTTC
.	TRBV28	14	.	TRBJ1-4	CATQRGSFNEKLFF	TGTGCCACCCAGCGGGGATCATTTAATGAAAAACTGTTTTTT
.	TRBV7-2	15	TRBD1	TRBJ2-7	CASSPGQGARYEQYF	TGTGCCAGCAGCCCGGGACAGGGGGCTAGATACGAGCAGTACTTC
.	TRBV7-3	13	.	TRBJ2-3	CASSLISADTQYF	TGTGCCAGCAGCTTAATTTCGGCAGATACGCAGTATTTT
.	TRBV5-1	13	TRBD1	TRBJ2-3	CASSGQGTDTQYF	TGCGCCAGCAGCGGACAGGGGACAGATACGCAGTATTTT
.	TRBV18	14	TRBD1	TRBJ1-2	CASSPDRDNYGYTF	TGTGCCAGCTCTCCGGACAGGGACAACTATGGCTACACCTTC
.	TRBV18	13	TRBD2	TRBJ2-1	CASSRGGDNEQFF	TGTGCCAGCTCCCGGGGGGGGGACAATGAGCAGTTCTTC
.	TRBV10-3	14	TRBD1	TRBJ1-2	CAILSGTGSNGYTF	TGTGCCATCCTATCCGGGACAGGGTCAAATGGCTACACCTTC
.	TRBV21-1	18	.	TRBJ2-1	CASSTRAGYYPSNNEQFF	TGTGCCAGCAGCACGCGCGCGGGGTACTACCCCTCGAACAATGAGCAGTTCTTC
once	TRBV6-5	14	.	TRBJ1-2	CASRPIDTNYGYTF	TGTGCCAGCAGGCCCATCGACACAAACTATGGCTACACCTTC
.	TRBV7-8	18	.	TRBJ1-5	CASSLNGGGRLSNQPQHF	TGTGCCAGCAGCTTAAATGGAGGCGGGCGACTGAGCAATCAGCCCCAGCATTTT
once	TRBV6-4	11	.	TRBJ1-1	CASRGDAEAFF	TGTGCCAGCAGGGGAGACGCTGAAGCTTTCTTT
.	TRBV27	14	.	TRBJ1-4	CATHPWGPNEKLFF	TGTGCCACCCATCCCTGGGGCCCTAATGAAAAACTGTTTTTT
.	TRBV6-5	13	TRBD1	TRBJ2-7	CASRGTGESEQYF	TGTGCCAGCAGGGGGACAGGGGAGAGCGAGCAGTACTTC
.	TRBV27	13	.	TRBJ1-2	CASRPGTRYGYTF	TGTGCCAGCAGACCCGGGACAAGATATGGCTACACCTTC
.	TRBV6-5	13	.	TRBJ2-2	CASSYGGTGELFF	TGTGCCAGCAGTTACGGCGGCACCGGGGAGCTGTTTTTT
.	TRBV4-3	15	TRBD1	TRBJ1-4	CASSQDGTGGEKLFF	TGCGCCAGCAGCCAAGACGGGACAGGGGGGGAAAAACTGTTTTTT
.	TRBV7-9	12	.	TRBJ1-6	CASAEGGVPLHF	TGTGCCAGCGCGGAGGGGGGGGTACCCCTCCACTTT
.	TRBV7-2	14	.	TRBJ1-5	CASQGGGGNQPQHF	TGTGCCAGCCAAGGGGGTGGTGGCAATCAGCCCCAGCATTTT
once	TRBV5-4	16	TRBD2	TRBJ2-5	CASSPGTSGIRQTQYF	TGTGCCAGCAGCCCAGGGACTAGCGGGATCCGGCAGACCCAGTACTTC
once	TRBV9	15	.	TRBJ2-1	CASSALDSIYNEQFF	TGTGCCAGCAGTGCCCTCGATAGCATCTACAATGAGCAGTTCTTC
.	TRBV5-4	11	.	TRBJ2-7	CASSLVNEQYF	TGTGCCAGCAGCCTGGTAAACGAGCAGTACTTC
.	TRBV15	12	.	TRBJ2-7	CATSRDSLPPYF	TGTGCCACCAGCAGAGATTCCCTACCTCCGTACTTC
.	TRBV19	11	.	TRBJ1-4	CATAGGEKLFF	TGTGCGACAGCGGGGGGAGAAAAACTGTTTTTT
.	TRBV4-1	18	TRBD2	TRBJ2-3	CASSQPRRTSGRADTQYF	TGCGCCAGCAGCCAACCTCGCCGGACTAGCGGGAGAGCAGATACGCAGTATTTT